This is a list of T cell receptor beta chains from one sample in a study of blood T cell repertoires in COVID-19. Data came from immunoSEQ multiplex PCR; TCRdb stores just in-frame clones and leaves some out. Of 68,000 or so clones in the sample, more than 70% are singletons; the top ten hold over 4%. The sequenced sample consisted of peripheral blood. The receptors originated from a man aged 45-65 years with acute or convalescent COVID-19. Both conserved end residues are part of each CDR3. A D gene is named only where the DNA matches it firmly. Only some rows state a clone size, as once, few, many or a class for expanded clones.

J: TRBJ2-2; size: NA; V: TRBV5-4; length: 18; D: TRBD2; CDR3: CASSLGVGTSGFTGELFF; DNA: TGTGCCAGCAGCTTGGGCGTGGGGACTAGCGGATTCACCGGGGAGCTGTTTTTT
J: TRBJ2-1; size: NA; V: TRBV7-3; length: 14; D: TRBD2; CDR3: CASSLSGSENEQFF; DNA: TGTGCCAGCAGCTTAAGCGGGAGTGAAAATGAGCAGTTCTTC
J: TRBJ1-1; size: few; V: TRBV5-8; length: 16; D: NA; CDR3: CASSLASTGYLTEAFF; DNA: TGTGCCAGCAGCTTGGCATCCACAGGGTATTTGACTGAAGCTTTCTTT
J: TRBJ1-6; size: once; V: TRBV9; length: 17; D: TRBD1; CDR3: CASSDRGGGWDNSPLHF; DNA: TGTGCCAGCAGTGATAGAGGAGGGGGCTGGGATAATTCACCCCTCCACTTT
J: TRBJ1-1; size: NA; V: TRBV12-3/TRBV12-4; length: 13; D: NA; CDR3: CASSRGYGTEAFF; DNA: TGTGCCAGCAGTAGGGGGTATGGCACTGAAGCTTTCTTT
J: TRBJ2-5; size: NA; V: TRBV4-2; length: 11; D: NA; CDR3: CASSSEETQYF; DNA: TGTGCCAGCAGTTCGGAAGAGACCCAGTACTTC
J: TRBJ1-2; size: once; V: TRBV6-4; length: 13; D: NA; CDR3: CASRGTGDPGYTF; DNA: TGTGCCAGCAGGGGAACGGGGGATCCAGGCTACACCTTC
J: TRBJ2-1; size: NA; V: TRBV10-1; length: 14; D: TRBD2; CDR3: CASSGAGGSNEQFF; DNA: TGCGCCAGCAGTGGAGCGGGAGGATCCAATGAGCAGTTCTTC
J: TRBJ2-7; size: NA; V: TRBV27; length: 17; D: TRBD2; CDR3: CASSLRASGRYVYEQYF; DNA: TGTGCCAGCAGTTTACGAGCTAGCGGGAGGTATGTGTACGAGCAGTACTTC
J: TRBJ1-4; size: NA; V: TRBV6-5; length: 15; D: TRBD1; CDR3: CASTLDRVPNEKLFF; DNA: TGTGCCAGCACCCTTGACAGGGTTCCTAATGAAAAACTGTTTTTT
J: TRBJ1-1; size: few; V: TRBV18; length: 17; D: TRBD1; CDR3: CASSPKQGAVGNTEAFF; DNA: TGTGCCAGCTCACCGAAACAGGGGGCTGTGGGGAACACTGAAGCTTTCTTT
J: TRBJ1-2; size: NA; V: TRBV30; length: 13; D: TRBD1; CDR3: CAWTGGRGFGYTF; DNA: TGTGCCTGGACAGGGGGCCGGGGATTTGGCTACACCTTC
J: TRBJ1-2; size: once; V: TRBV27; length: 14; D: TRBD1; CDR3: CASSSGQGAWGYTF; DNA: TGTGCCAGCAGTTCGGGACAGGGGGCTTGGGGCTACACCTTC
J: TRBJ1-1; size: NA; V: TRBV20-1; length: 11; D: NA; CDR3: CSAIGDTEAFF; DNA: TGCAGTGCTATAGGGGACACTGAAGCTTTCTTT
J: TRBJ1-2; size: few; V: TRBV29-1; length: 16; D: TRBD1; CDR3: CSAGAAGTGKMYGYTF; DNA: TGCAGCGCTGGCGCCGCCGGGACAGGGAAGATGTATGGCTACACCTTC
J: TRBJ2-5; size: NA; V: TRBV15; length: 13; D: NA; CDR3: CATSRAGQETQYF; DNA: TGTGCCACCAGCAGAGCGGGGCAAGAGACCCAGTACTTC
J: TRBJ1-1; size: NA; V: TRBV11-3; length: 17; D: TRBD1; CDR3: CASSHHLGQGRGTEAFF; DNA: TGTGCCAGCAGCCACCATCTAGGACAGGGAAGGGGCACTGAAGCTTTCTTT
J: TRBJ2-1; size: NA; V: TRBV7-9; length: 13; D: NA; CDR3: CASSLDHYNEQFF; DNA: TGTGCCAGCAGCTTAGATCACTACAATGAGCAGTTCTTC
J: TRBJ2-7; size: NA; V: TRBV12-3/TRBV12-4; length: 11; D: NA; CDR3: CASSPGYEQYF; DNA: TGTGCCAGCAGCCCCGGTTACGAGCAGTACTTC
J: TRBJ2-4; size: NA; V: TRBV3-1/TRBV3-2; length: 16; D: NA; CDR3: CASSSGLALAKNIQYF; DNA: TGTGCCAGCAGCTCAGGATTAGCGTTAGCCAAAAACATTCAGTACTTC
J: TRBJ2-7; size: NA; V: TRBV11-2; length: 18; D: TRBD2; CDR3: CASSLLAVGRPLSYEQYF; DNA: TGTGCCAGCAGCCTACTAGCTGTCGGGAGGCCCCTCTCCTACGAGCAGTACTTC
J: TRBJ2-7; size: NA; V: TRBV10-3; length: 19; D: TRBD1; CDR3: CAISESLVGQGAHSYEQYF; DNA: TGTGCCATCAGTGAGTCGTTGGTTGGACAGGGGGCCCACTCCTACGAGCAGTACTTC
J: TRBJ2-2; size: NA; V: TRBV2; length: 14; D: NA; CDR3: CASNTRLDGGELFF; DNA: TGTGCCAGCAACACCCGACTAGACGGCGGGGAGCTGTTTTTT
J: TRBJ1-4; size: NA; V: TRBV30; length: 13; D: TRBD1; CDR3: CAWSGTGTEKLFF; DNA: TGTGCCTGGAGTGGGACAGGGACTGAAAAACTGTTTTTT
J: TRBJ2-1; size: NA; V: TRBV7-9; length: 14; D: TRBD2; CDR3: CASSLVETSHEQFF; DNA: TGTGCCAGCAGCTTAGTTGAGACTAGCCATGAGCAGTTCTTC
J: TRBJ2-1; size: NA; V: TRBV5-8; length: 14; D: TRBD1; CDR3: CASSVGQNYNEQFF; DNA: TGTGCCAGCAGCGTGGGACAGAACTACAATGAGCAGTTCTTC
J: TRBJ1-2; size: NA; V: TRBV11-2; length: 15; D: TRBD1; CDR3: CASSLRQGVVGGYTF; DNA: TGTGCCAGCAGCCTAAGACAGGGGGTGGTAGGTGGCTACACCTTC
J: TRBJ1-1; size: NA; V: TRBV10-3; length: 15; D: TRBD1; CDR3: CAISEPGQGYTEAFF; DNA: TGTGCCATCAGTGAGCCGGGACAGGGCTACACTGAAGCTTTCTTT
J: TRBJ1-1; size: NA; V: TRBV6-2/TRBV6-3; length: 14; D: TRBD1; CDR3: CASSFDRGYTEAFF; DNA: TGTGCCAGCAGCTTTGACAGGGGATACACTGAAGCTTTCTTT
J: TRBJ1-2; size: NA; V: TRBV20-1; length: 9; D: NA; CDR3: CSATDGYTF; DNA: TGCAGTGCAACAGATGGCTACACCTTC
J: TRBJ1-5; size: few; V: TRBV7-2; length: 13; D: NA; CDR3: CASSLNLNQPQHF; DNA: TGTGCCAGCAGCTTGAACCTAAATCAGCCCCAGCATTTT
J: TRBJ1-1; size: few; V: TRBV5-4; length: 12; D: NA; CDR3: CASSFGRGEAFF; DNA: TGTGCCAGCAGCTTCGGAAGGGGTGAAGCTTTCTTT
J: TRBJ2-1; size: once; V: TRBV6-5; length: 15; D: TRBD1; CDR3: CASIKDRGVRNEQFF; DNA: TGTGCCAGCATAAAGGACAGGGGTGTTAGGAATGAGCAGTTCTTC
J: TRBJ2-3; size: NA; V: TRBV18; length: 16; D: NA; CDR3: CASSLSQGGSTDTQYF; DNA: TGTGCCAGCTCACTTTCACAGGGGGGGAGCACAGATACGCAGTATTTT
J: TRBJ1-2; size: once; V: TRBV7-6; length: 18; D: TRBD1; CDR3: CASSLAIRATGGQYGYTF; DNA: TGTGCCAGCAGCTTAGCGATTCGTGCGACAGGGGGCCAGTATGGCTACACCTTC
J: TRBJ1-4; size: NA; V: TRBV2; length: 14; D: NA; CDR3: CASREQEANEKLFF; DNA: TGTGCCAGCAGGGAACAGGAGGCTAATGAAAAACTGTTTTTT
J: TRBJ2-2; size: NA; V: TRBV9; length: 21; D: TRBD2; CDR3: CASSSTPKGLAGDMNTGELFF; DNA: TGTGCCAGCAGCTCGACGCCGAAGGGACTAGCGGGAGATATGAACACCGGGGAGCTGTTTTTT
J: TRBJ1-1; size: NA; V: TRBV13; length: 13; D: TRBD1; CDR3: CASSSQGALGAFF; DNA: TGTGCCAGCAGCTCGCAGGGGGCATTAGGAGCTTTCTTT
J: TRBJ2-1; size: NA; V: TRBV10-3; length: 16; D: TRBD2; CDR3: CAISESSGSLYNEQFF; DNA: TGTGCCATCAGTGAGTCTAGCGGGAGCCTCTACAATGAGCAGTTCTTC
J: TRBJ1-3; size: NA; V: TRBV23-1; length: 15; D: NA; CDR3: CASSQSRQSGNTIYF; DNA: TGCGCCAGCAGTCAATCTAGACAGAGTGGAAACACCATATATTTT
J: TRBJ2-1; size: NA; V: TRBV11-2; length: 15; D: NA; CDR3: CASSLVGQYYNEQFF; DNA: TGTGCCAGCAGCTTAGTTGGACAGTACTACAATGAGCAGTTCTTC
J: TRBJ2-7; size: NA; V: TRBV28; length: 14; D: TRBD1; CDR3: CASSYGQGNYEQYF; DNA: TGTGCCAGCAGTTACGGACAGGGGAACTACGAGCAGTACTTC
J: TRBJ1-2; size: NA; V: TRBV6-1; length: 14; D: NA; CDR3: CASSEVGGLNGYTF; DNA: TGTGCCAGCAGTGAAGTCGGCGGCCTCAATGGCTACACCTTC
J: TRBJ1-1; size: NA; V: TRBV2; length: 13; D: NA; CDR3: CASSSQGHTEAFF; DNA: TGTGCCAGCAGTTCCCAGGGGCACACTGAAGCTTTCTTT
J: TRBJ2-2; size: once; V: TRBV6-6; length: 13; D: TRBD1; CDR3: CASGRQGAGELFF; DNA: TGTGCCAGCGGCAGGCAGGGGGCCGGGGAGCTGTTTTTT
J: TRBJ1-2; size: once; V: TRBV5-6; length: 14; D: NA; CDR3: CASSLGGTNYGYTF; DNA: TGTGCCAGCAGCTTGGGAGGGACTAACTATGGCTACACCTTC
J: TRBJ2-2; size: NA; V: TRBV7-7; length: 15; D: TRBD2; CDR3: CASSLTSGWSGELFF; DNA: TGTGCTAGCAGCTTGACTAGCGGGTGGTCCGGGGAGCTGTTTTTT
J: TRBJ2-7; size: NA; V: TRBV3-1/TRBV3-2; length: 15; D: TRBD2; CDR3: CASSATSGGTYEQYF; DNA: TGTGCCAGCAGCGCGACTAGCGGGGGAACCTACGAGCAGTACTTC
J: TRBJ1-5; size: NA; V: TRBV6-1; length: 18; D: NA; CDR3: CASSAGTLSTVWNQPQHF; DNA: TGTGCCAGCAGTGCGGGTACCCTATCGACAGTTTGGAATCAGCCCCAGCATTTT
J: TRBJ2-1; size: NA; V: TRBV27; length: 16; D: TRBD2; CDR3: CASSSSGSSSYNEQFF; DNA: TGTGCCAGCAGCTCTAGCGGGAGTTCCTCCTACAATGAGCAGTTCTTC
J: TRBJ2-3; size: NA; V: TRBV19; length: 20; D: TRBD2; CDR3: CASSDGLAGAYAASTDTQYF; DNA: TGTGCCAGTAGCGATGGACTAGCGGGGGCTTATGCCGCTAGCACAGATACGCAGTATTTT
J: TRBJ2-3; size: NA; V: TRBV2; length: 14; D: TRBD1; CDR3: CASTSRQGADTQYF; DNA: TGTGCCAGCACAAGCAGACAGGGGGCAGATACGCAGTATTTT
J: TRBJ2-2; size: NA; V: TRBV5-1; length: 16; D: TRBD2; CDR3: CASSLRTSGGSGELFF; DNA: TGCGCCAGCAGCTTGCGGACTAGCGGGGGATCCGGGGAGCTGTTTTTT
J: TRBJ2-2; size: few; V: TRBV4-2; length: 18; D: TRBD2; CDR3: CASSLFTGGPANTGELFF; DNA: TGTGCCAGCAGCCTCTTCACGGGGGGGCCAGCGAACACCGGGGAGCTGTTTTTT
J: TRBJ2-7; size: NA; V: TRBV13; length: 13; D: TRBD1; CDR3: CASSVGQGDEQYF; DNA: TGTGCCAGCAGCGTAGGACAGGGGGACGAGCAGTACTTC